The 3 T cell receptor beta chains in this list originate from one sample, sequenced in a study of blood T cell repertoires in COVID-19. Measured with immunoSEQ multiplex PCR; TCRdb has only the in-frame clones, and not every one. This table holds about 48,000 clones, more than 85% found once. Sequencing was performed on PBMCs or T cells enriched from blood (not recorded which). These receptors were taken from a woman aged 50 to 60 who had recovered from COVID-19.

This rearrangement joins TRBV19 to TRBJ1-2; tentative D call: TRBD1 (5 bases). This CDR3 has 13 amino acids. The V gene lost 3 bases and the J gene lost 5 bases, with 10 bases spanning the gap. CDR1 is LNHDA and CDR2 is SQIVND in the germline V gene (reference sequence). The CDR3 here is CASSIGSGYGYTF. DNA for the CDR3: TGTGCCAGTAGTATCGGCTCAGGGTATGGCTACACCTTC. The full variable domain, its missing parts supplied by reference TRBV19 and TRBJ1-2, is DGGITQSPKYLFRKEGQNVTLSCEQNLNHDAMYWYRQDPGQGLRLIYYSQIVNDFQKGDIAEGYSVSREKKESFPLTVTSAQKNPTAFYLCASSIGSGYGYTFGSGTRLTVV.

The chain couples TRBV5-1 to TRBJ1-6; D remains ambiguous. This CDR3 is built from 15 residues. The V end was cut by 0 bases, the J end by 11 bases, with 15 bases between. CDR1 is SGHRS and CDR2 is YFSETQ in the germline V gene. CDR3 DNA: TGCGCCAGCAGCTTGGGGCCGGCCATTGGGCCACCCCTCCACTTT. Translation: CASSLGPAIGPPLHF.

The rearrangement uses TRBV19 and TRBJ2-2, with D maybe TRBD1 (6 bases). Trimming cost V 7 bases and J 1 base, with 13 bases left between them. From germline, CDR1 is LNHDA and CDR2 SQIVND (reference sequence). The CDR3 has 15 residues. Here the CDR3 DNA reads TGTGCCAGTATGCGGACAGAGGTGAACACCGGGGAGCTGTTTTTT. Its protein is CASMRTEVNTGELFF.